This T cell receptor (beta chain) was captured in a study of blood T cell repertoires in COVID-19. Study as a whole: Samples representing acute and convalescent COVID-19 were sourced from the United States, Italy and Spain. PBMCs, B-cell-depleted T cells, or T cells provided the cDNA or gDNA that made up the material.

Methods used by the authors: Researchers report that nucleated cell counts were estimated from reference gene primer amplification. TCRdb's table, derived via immunoSEQ multiplex PCR, lists solely in-frame clones and lacks some. V, J and clone size were drawn from that table, and D and trimming were deduced from the DNA. The table lists around 60,000 clones, around four fifths of them singletons, with 5% to 6% in the top ten. The germline CDR1 and CDR2 sequences are SGHNT and YYREEE (reference sequence). V lost 1 base and J lost 6, with 16 bases in between. The CDR3 extends over 15 amino acids. The sample taken for sequencing was peripheral blood. The receptor's source is a man aged 65 to 79 with acute or convalescent COVID-19. This sequence joins TRBV5-4 and TRBJ1-2; possibly TRBD1 for D (5 bases). CDR3 bases: TGTGCCAGCAGCTTGTGGGGGACTGGGAGGGATGGCTACACCTTC. This gives the protein CASSLWGTGRDGYTF.